The source of this TCR beta chain is a study of blood T cell repertoires in COVID-19. At the level of the study: Italy, Spain and the United States were the sources of the convalescent and acute COVID-19 samples. In each case, the material was cDNA or gDNA derived from T cells, B-cell-depleted T cells, or PBMCs.

Sequenced by immunoSEQ multiplex PCR; TCRdb stores in-frame clones only, minus some. This sample has roughly 480,000 clones, with about 88% found just once. This clone was detected only a few times. The V end lost 6 bases, the J end lost 1 base, and 14 bases lay between the germline ends. The CDR3 covers 15 residues. Germline V gives CDR1 SGHRS, CDR2 YFSETQ. A Seattle source enrolled patients during active infection and followed them longitudinally. Source material: peripheral blood. This receptor was obtained from a man aged 18 to 35 with COVID-19, enrolled during active disease. The gene calls are TRBV5-1 and TRBJ1-3; possibly TRBD1 for D (5 bases). The CDR3 region is CASTGQGLSGNTIYF. The CDR3, as DNA: TGCGCCAGCACAGGGCAGGGTCTTTCTGGAAACACCATATATTTT.